The T cell receptor (beta chain) described here comes from a study of blood T cells in healthy people across ages. Study observations and caveats: No conclusive comparison of naive versus antigen-experienced cells was possible with unsorted PBMCs. Donor CMV status was unknown, possibly confounding expanded clonotype changes. The long-lived group displayed more naive CD4+ cells, plus higher diversity, than the aged donors did. Strong correlation linked observed beta diversity and percent naive T cells.

Alongside a J-beta primer mix, a sample-barcoded 5' primer served in a second PCR lasting about 6 to 12 cycles. TCRdb passed the 5' RACE reads through MiXCR, listing each CDR3 protein once. The table lists about 780,000 distinct CDR3 sequences, around 62% of them singletons. CDR3 length equals 17 residues. Germline lookup yields CDR1 SGHTA and CDR2 FQGNSA. J lost 2 bases, V lost 5 bases, and 7 bases had no gene match. In its sample, this clonotype was seen a few times. Its antigen is still unknown. V is TRBV7-2 and J is TRBJ2-3; TRBD2 agrees at 13 bases. The clonotype comes from a man aged 25-45 years in good health. Sequenced sample: blood. CDR3 amino acids: CASSLRTSGGYTDTQYF. For the CDR3, the DNA is TGTGCCAGCAGCCTTAGGACTAGCGGGGGATACACAGATACGCAGTATTTT.